What follows are 14 T cell receptor beta chains derived from one specimen sequenced in a study of blood T cell repertoires in COVID-19. Sequencing was performed with immunoSEQ multiplex PCR; in TCRdb, only in-frame clones are kept and a portion is missing. The data contain around 190,000 clones, 75% to 85% of them seen just once; the ten biggest clones take up around 13%. The sequenced material came from peripheral blood. The receptors shown here come from a human donor in a cohort sampled during active COVID-19.

This chain uses TRBV18 with TRBJ2-3; 9 bases are a match to TRBD1. From germline, CDR1 is KGHSH and CDR2 LQKENI. The CDR3 runs to 16 residues. Unmatched junction bases numbered 3, after V lost 2 bases and J lost 0 bases. CDR3 sequence (DNA): TGTGCCAGCTCACCATACGGACAGGGGAGCACAGATACGCAGTATTTT. Translating it yields CASSPYGQGSTDTQYF.

The chain recombines TRBV18 with TRBJ1-4, with D perhaps TRBD1 (5 bases). Germline-derived CDR1 and CDR2 are KGHSH and LQKENI. This CDR3 has 14 residues. V was cut by 5 bases and J by 7 bases, with 14 bases left in between. The CDR3: CASSTRDFGEKLFF. The CDR3 bases are TGTGCCAGCTCAACCAGGGACTTCGGTGAAAAACTGTTTTTT.

V is TRBV7-9 and J is TRBJ1-2; D gene ambiguous. The CDR3 spans 16 residues. V lost 1 base, J lost 4 bases, and 16 bases lay in between. CDR1 is SEHNR, CDR2 FQNEAQ, per germline (reference sequence). CDR3 nucleotide sequence: TGTGCCAGCAGCTTAGAGGGAGGGATTGGACTCTATGGCTACACCTTC. It specifies CASSLEGGIGLYGYTF.

The gene calls are TRBV28 and TRBJ2-4; 7 positions match TRBD1. There are 13 residues in the CDR3. J lost 7 bases, V lost 7 bases, and 7 bases had no gene match. Germline V CDR1 and CDR2: MDHEN, SYDVKM. The DNA of the CDR3 is TGTGCCAGCACCGGGACAGTAAAGAACATTCAGTACTTC. Protein sequence: CASTGTVKNIQYF.

This clone was detected ten times or more. This sequence joins TRBV5-1 and TRBJ2-5, with TRBD2 identical over 9 bases. V trimming: 0 bases; J trimming: 1 base; junction bases outside the gene matches: 7. The CDR3 consists of 17 residues. The germline CDR1 and CDR2 sequences are SGHRS and YFSETQ. The CDR3 region is CASSLVRGRGTQETQYF. The CDR3 nucleotides read TGCGCCAGCAGCTTGGTCCGCGGGAGGGGGACCCAAGAGACCCAGTACTTC.

This chain uses TRBV7-9 with TRBJ2-1; D might be TRBD2 (6 bases). V lost 3 bases and J 0 bases, leaving 6 bases between the germline ends. The CDR3 is 14 residues long. Germline loops: CDR1 SEHNR, CDR2 FQNEAQ (reference sequence). CDR3 protein: CASSFGGSYNEQFF. The CDR3 DNA reads as TGTGCCAGCAGCTTCGGGGGCTCCTACAATGAGCAGTTCTTC.

This chain links TRBV7-2 with TRBJ2-3; 12 nucleotides agree with TRBD2. V was clipped by 4 bases and J by 9 bases; unmatched bases: 11. The CDR3 is 16 amino acids. Germline assignment: CDR1 SGHTA and CDR2 FQGNSA. CDR3 nucleotide sequence: TGTGCCAGCAGCTCCGCCTCCGGACTAGCGGGACTCACGCAGTATTTT. It codes for CASSSASGLAGLTQYF.

V usage is TRBV2 and J usage is TRBJ2-3, with TRBD1 as a possible D gene (6 bases). V lost 7 bases, J lost 2 bases, and 13 bases lay in between. CDR3 length equals 14 residues. Germline CDR1 is SNHLY and CDR2 is FYNNEI. CDR3 sequence (DNA): TGTGCCAGCAAACTGAACAGGGACACAGATACGCAGTATTTT. It yields the protein CASKLNRDTDTQYF.

The rearrangement links TRBV5-6 to TRBJ2-2; 14 bases line up with TRBD2. V gave up 3 bases and J gave up 7 bases; unmatched junction bases: 5. Germline CDR1 SGHDT, CDR2 YYEEEE. The length of the CDR3 is 16 residues. CDR3 coding DNA: TGTGCCAGCAGCTCCGGACTAGCGGGAGGTGGCGGGGAGCTGTTTTTT. This encodes CASSSGLAGGGGELFF.

The chain recombines TRBV6-5 with TRBJ2-1; the match to TRBD2 covers 12 bases. Germline trimming cut 5 bases from V and 5 bases from J; bases unmatched to any gene: 4. Germline V gives CDR1 MNHEY, CDR2 SVGAGI. The CDR3 has 15 amino acids. This chain's CDR3 is CASSTRTSGNNEQFF. CDR3 in DNA: TGTGCCAGCAGTACCCGGACTAGCGGGAACAATGAGCAGTTCTTC.

Points on this clone: This sample also contains other DNA sequences that code for the same CDR3. CDR3 loop: CASSLRGQAYEQYF. As DNA, the CDR3 is TGTGCCAGCAGCTTGAGGGGGCAGGCCTACGAGCAGTACTTC. This chain joins TRBV5-6 and TRBJ2-7; TRBD1 agrees at 7 bases. Looked up from germline, CDR1 is SGHDT and CDR2 is YYEEEE. CDR3 length: 14 residues. V was clipped by 1 base and J by 2 bases; unmatched bases: 3.

V usage is TRBV27 and J usage is TRBJ2-1, with 10 bases matching TRBD2. Germline V gene lookup returns CDR1 MNHEY and CDR2 SMNVEV (reference sequence). The ends lost 0 bases at V and 0 bases at J; junction bases unmatched: 5. The CDR3 has 18 amino acids. The CDR3 loop reads CASSLSGTSVSSYNEQFF. The CDR3 DNA follows: TGTGCCAGCAGTTTATCAGGGACTAGCGTGAGCTCCTACAATGAGCAGTTCTTC.

This clone was picked up a small number of times. This chain connects TRBV15 to TRBJ2-7; no firm D call. Trimming shortened V by 2 bases and J by 0 bases, and 23 bases separated the two germline ends. This CDR3 spans 19 amino acids. CDR1 LNHNV and CDR2 YYDKDF come from the germline V gene (reference sequence). The CDR3 region has the DNA TGTGCCACCAGCAGATCTTTTGGCAGGCGAACCGGAAGCTCCTACGAGCAGTACTTC. Its translation: CATSRSFGRRTGSSYEQYF. The full variable domain, completed using reference TRBV15 and TRBJ2-7, is DAMVIQNPRYQVTQFGKPVTLSCSQTLNHNVMYWYQQKSSQAPKLLFHYYDKDFNNEADTPDNFQSRRPNTSFCFLDIRSPGLGDTAMYLCATSRSFGRRTGSSYEQYFGPGTRLTVT.

V is TRBV28 and J is TRBJ1-5; 9 positions match TRBD1. Per the germline V gene, CDR1 is MDHEN and CDR2 is SYDVKM. The length of the CDR3 is 16 residues. The V gene end was trimmed by 6 bases and the J gene end by 2 bases; junction bases not matched to a gene: 8. The CDR3 sequence: CASSHMYRGRNQPQHF. The CDR3 bases are TGTGCCAGCAGCCACATGTACAGGGGGCGCAATCAGCCCCAGCATTTT. Together with reference TRBV28 and TRBJ1-5, the CDR3 gives the full variable domain: DVKVTQSSRYLVKRTGEKVFLECVQDMDHENMFWYRQDPGLGLRLIYFSYDVKMKEKGDIPEGYSVSREKKERFSLILESASTNQTSMYLCASSHMYRGRNQPQHFGDGTRLSIL.